The rows below give T cell receptor beta chains drawn from one sample of a study of CD8 T cells in ankylosing spondylitis. TCRdb independently ran MiXCR on the 5' RACE reads; one entry per CDR3 protein. The table shows about 100,000 distinct CDR3 sequences, with just under 9% occurring only once. The sample was blood, either unsorted or a sorted T cell fraction (not recorded which). These receptors originate from a male donor with ankylosing spondylitis or in good health (not recorded which). CDR3s include the opening cysteine and the closing phenylalanine or tryptophan. A D gene is named only where the DNA matches it firmly. Clone size is not always given. Where it is, it says once, few, many or a class for expanded clones.

v_gene: TRBV5-6
abundance: many
len: 14
j_gene: TRBJ1-1
d_gene: .
CDR3nt: TGTGCCAGCAGCAGAAAGGGGCGTAGGACTGAAGCTTTCTTT
CDR3aa: CASSRKGRRTEAFF

v_gene: TRBV5-6
abundance: many
len: 11
j_gene: TRBJ2-7
d_gene: .
CDR3nt: TGTGCCAGCAGCCTCGGGCACGAGCAGTACTTC
CDR3aa: CASSLGHEQYF

v_gene: TRBV12-3/TRBV12-4
abundance: many
len: 15
j_gene: TRBJ2-7
d_gene: TRBD2
CDR3nt: TGTGCCAGCAGTTTTCGTGGCGGGAGCTCCTACGAGCAGTACTTC
CDR3aa: CASSFRGGSSYEQYF

v_gene: TRBV7-9
abundance: many
len: 14
j_gene: TRBJ2-1
d_gene: .
CDR3nt: TGTGCCAGCAGCTCGCGGTACAGGCCCGGTGAGCAGTTCTTC
CDR3aa: CASSSRYRPGEQFF

v_gene: TRBV4-2
abundance: many
len: 14
j_gene: TRBJ2-7
d_gene: .
CDR3nt: TGTGCCAGCAGCCGAGACAGCCGTACCTACGAGCAGTACTTC
CDR3aa: CASSRDSRTYEQYF

v_gene: TRBV28
abundance: few
len: 14
j_gene: TRBJ2-6
d_gene: .
CDR3nt: TGTGCCAGCACCGCGGGTGGTGGGGCCAACGTCCTGACTTTC
CDR3aa: CASTAGGGANVLTF

v_gene: TRBV20-1
abundance: many
len: 14
j_gene: TRBJ2-5
d_gene: TRBD1
CDR3nt: TGCAGTGCTAGCCTAACAGGGGGCCAGGAGACCCAGTACTTC
CDR3aa: CSASLTGGQETQYF

v_gene: TRBV5-1
abundance: many
len: 15
j_gene: TRBJ1-2
d_gene: .
CDR3nt: TGCGCCAGCAGCTTGGTGGTCCCGACAGACGATGGCTACACCTTC
CDR3aa: CASSLVVPTDDGYTF

v_gene: TRBV27
abundance: many
len: 13
j_gene: TRBJ1-1
d_gene: .
CDR3nt: TGTGCCAGCAGCACAGGGCGGACCACTGAAGCTTTCTTT
CDR3aa: CASSTGRTTEAFF

v_gene: TRBV27
abundance: many
len: 12
j_gene: TRBJ2-7
d_gene: .
CDR3nt: TGTGCCAGCAGTTCGACGGCTCGCGAGCAGTACTTC
CDR3aa: CASSSTAREQYF

v_gene: TRBV5-1
abundance: .
len: 14
j_gene: TRBJ2-3
d_gene: .
CDR3nt: TGCGCCAGCAGCTTGGGCGATATCACAGATACGCAGTATTTT
CDR3aa: CASSLGDITDTQYF

v_gene: TRBV12-3/TRBV12-4
abundance: many
len: 14
j_gene: TRBJ2-7
d_gene: TRBD1
CDR3nt: TGTGCCAGCATGGGACAGCTGAGCTCCTACGAGCAGTACTTC
CDR3aa: CASMGQLSSYEQYF

v_gene: TRBV20-1
abundance: many
len: 14
j_gene: TRBJ2-1
d_gene: TRBD2
CDR3nt: TGCAGTGCCATGTCGGGGGGGGACTACAATGAGCAGTTCTTC
CDR3aa: CSAMSGGDYNEQFF

v_gene: TRBV6-5
abundance: few
len: 14
j_gene: TRBJ2-3
d_gene: .
CDR3nt: TGTGCCAGCAGTTACGTTGGGGACACAGATACGCAGTATTTT
CDR3aa: CASSYVGDTDTQYF

v_gene: TRBV7-9
abundance: .
len: 13
j_gene: TRBJ2-5
d_gene: .
CDR3nt: TGTGCCAGCAGCCCGGATCTTAAAGAGACCCAGTACTTC
CDR3aa: CASSPDLKETQYF

v_gene: TRBV7-9
abundance: many
len: 15
j_gene: TRBJ2-5
d_gene: .
CDR3nt: TGTGCCAGCAGCTCCCGGGAACAACGAAAAGAGACCCAGTACTTC
CDR3aa: CASSSREQRKETQYF

v_gene: TRBV11-2
abundance: few
len: 17
j_gene: TRBJ2-1
d_gene: TRBD2
CDR3nt: TGTGCCAGCAGCCACCCTTTTTGGCGGGGGGGTTACAATGAGCAGTTCTTC
CDR3aa: CASSHPFWRGGYNEQFF

v_gene: TRBV5-8
abundance: many
len: 15
j_gene: TRBJ2-3
d_gene: .
CDR3nt: TGTGCCAGCAGCGGCGGTAAGGTCGGCACAGATACGCAGTATTTT
CDR3aa: CASSGGKVGTDTQYF

v_gene: TRBV6-6
abundance: .
len: 12
j_gene: TRBJ1-6
d_gene: TRBD1
CDR3nt: TGTGCCAGCAGTAACAGGGGCTCACCCCTCCACTTT
CDR3aa: CASSNRGSPLHF

v_gene: TRBV11-3
abundance: few
len: 14
j_gene: TRBJ2-5
d_gene: TRBD1
CDR3nt: TGTGCCAGCAGCAGCCGGGACAGTCAAGAGACCCAGTACTTC
CDR3aa: CASSSRDSQETQYF

v_gene: TRBV5-1
abundance: many
len: 15
j_gene: TRBJ2-1
d_gene: TRBD1
CDR3nt: TGCGCCAGCAGCACCCGGACAGGGGACTCCAATGAGCAGTTCTTC
CDR3aa: CASSTRTGDSNEQFF

v_gene: TRBV12-3/TRBV12-4
abundance: many
len: 13
j_gene: TRBJ2-7
d_gene: .
CDR3nt: TGTGCCAGCAGCGAGGGGACCGCTTCCGAGCAGTACTTC
CDR3aa: CASSEGTASEQYF

v_gene: TRBV14
abundance: .
len: 18
j_gene: TRBJ2-1
d_gene: .
CDR3nt: TGTGCCAGCAGCCAACAAAATAGGCCGAGGAGCTCCTACAATGAGCAGTTCTTC
CDR3aa: CASSQQNRPRSSYNEQFF

v_gene: TRBV20-1
abundance: .
len: 14
j_gene: TRBJ1-4
d_gene: .
CDR3nt: TGCAGTGCGCCCCCAGGCGCAACTAATGAAAAACTGTTTTTT
CDR3aa: CSAPPGATNEKLFF

v_gene: TRBV9
abundance: few
len: 14
j_gene: TRBJ2-5
d_gene: .
CDR3nt: TGTGCCAGCAGCGTTTCCCCGGGGCAAGAGACCCAGTACTTC
CDR3aa: CASSVSPGQETQYF

v_gene: TRBV5-1
abundance: many
len: 12
j_gene: TRBJ2-7
d_gene: .
CDR3nt: TGCGCCAGCAGCTTTAAGGGTGGGGAGCAGTACTTC
CDR3aa: CASSFKGGEQYF

v_gene: TRBV28
abundance: many
len: 11
j_gene: TRBJ2-7
d_gene: .
CDR3nt: TGTGCCAGCAGCAGGGCCTACGAGCAGTACTTC
CDR3aa: CASSRAYEQYF

v_gene: TRBV12-3/TRBV12-4
abundance: many
len: 13
j_gene: TRBJ1-5
d_gene: .
CDR3nt: TGTGCCAGCAGTCCGACGATCGATCAGCCCCAGCATTTT
CDR3aa: CASSPTIDQPQHF

v_gene: TRBV5-5
abundance: many
len: 15
j_gene: TRBJ1-5
d_gene: .
CDR3nt: TGTGCCAGCAGCTTCAAGGGGGGGGACAATCAGCCCCAGCATTTT
CDR3aa: CASSFKGGDNQPQHF

v_gene: TRBV4-1
abundance: .
len: 14
j_gene: TRBJ1-2
d_gene: .
CDR3nt: TGCGCCAGCAGCCAAGGACAGTATGACTATGGCTACACCTTC
CDR3aa: CASSQGQYDYGYTF

v_gene: TRBV20-1
abundance: many
len: 15
j_gene: TRBJ2-5
d_gene: .
CDR3nt: TGCAGTGCTAGACTAGAGAGGGCCTTTGGAGAGACCCAGTACTTC
CDR3aa: CSARLERAFGETQYF

v_gene: TRBV12-3/TRBV12-4
abundance: many
len: 13
j_gene: TRBJ1-2
d_gene: .
CDR3nt: TGTGCCAGCAGTTTATCAGGACCGTATGGCTACACCTTC
CDR3aa: CASSLSGPYGYTF

v_gene: TRBV7-2
abundance: many
len: 12
j_gene: TRBJ2-3
d_gene: .
CDR3nt: TGTGCCAGCAGCTATAGCACAGATACGCAGTATTTT
CDR3aa: CASSYSTDTQYF

v_gene: TRBV27
abundance: many
len: 13
j_gene: TRBJ2-3
d_gene: .
CDR3nt: TGTGCCAGCAGTTCCTCACCCACAGATACGCAGTATTTT
CDR3aa: CASSSSPTDTQYF

v_gene: TRBV24-1
abundance: many
len: 14
j_gene: TRBJ2-3
d_gene: .
CDR3nt: TGTGCCACCAGTCACCGGGACTTCACAGATACGCAGTATTTT
CDR3aa: CATSHRDFTDTQYF

v_gene: TRBV7-3
abundance: .
len: 17
j_gene: TRBJ2-3
d_gene: TRBD2
CDR3nt: TGTGCCAGCAGCACCTCCTGGACTAGCGGGGGCACAGATACGCAGTATTTT
CDR3aa: CASSTSWTSGGTDTQYF

v_gene: TRBV5-6
abundance: few
len: 14
j_gene: TRBJ2-1
d_gene: .
CDR3nt: TGTGCCAGCAGCTTCCCGACAGAGTACAATGAGCAGTTCTTC
CDR3aa: CASSFPTEYNEQFF

v_gene: TRBV7-8
abundance: few
len: 16
j_gene: TRBJ1-2
d_gene: TRBD1
CDR3nt: TGTGCCAGCAGCTTAATGGGACAGGGGGTGATCTATGGCTACACCTTC
CDR3aa: CASSLMGQGVIYGYTF

v_gene: TRBV6-6
abundance: many
len: 12
j_gene: TRBJ2-2
d_gene: TRBD1
CDR3nt: TGTGCCAGCAGGGACAGGGCCGGGGAGCTGTTTTTT
CDR3aa: CASRDRAGELFF

v_gene: TRBV10-3
abundance: .
len: 16
j_gene: TRBJ1-2
d_gene: TRBD1
CDR3nt: TGTGCCAGCAGGGCCGGGACAGGGATCGTGGTATACGGCTACACCTTC
CDR3aa: CASRAGTGIVVYGYTF

v_gene: TRBV20-1
abundance: many
len: 14
j_gene: TRBJ2-3
d_gene: TRBD2
CDR3nt: TGCAGTGCTAGCCTAGCGGCCAATACAGATACGCAGTATTTT
CDR3aa: CSASLAANTDTQYF

v_gene: TRBV29-1
abundance: medium-sized
len: 15
j_gene: TRBJ2-7
d_gene: TRBD1
CDR3nt: TGCAGCGTTTCTTCCGGGACAGGGGACATCTACGAGCAGTACTTC
CDR3aa: CSVSSGTGDIYEQYF

v_gene: TRBV4-2
abundance: many
len: 14
j_gene: TRBJ2-2
d_gene: .
CDR3nt: TGTGCCAGCAGCCAAGATTGGGGGACCGGGGAGCTGTTTTTT
CDR3aa: CASSQDWGTGELFF

v_gene: TRBV15
abundance: few
len: 14
j_gene: TRBJ2-7
d_gene: .
CDR3nt: TGTGCCACCAGCAGAGAAGGGGCCGTGAGAGAGCAGTACTTC
CDR3aa: CATSREGAVREQYF

v_gene: TRBV7-2
abundance: many
len: 15
j_gene: TRBJ2-7
d_gene: TRBD2
CDR3nt: TGTGCCAGCAGGCAGACTAGCGGGGGGGCGGGCGAGCAGTACTTC
CDR3aa: CASRQTSGGAGEQYF

v_gene: TRBV14
abundance: many
len: 15
j_gene: TRBJ1-2
d_gene: .
CDR3nt: TGTGCCAGCAGCCAAGATTGGAGCACTGACTATGGCTACACCTTC
CDR3aa: CASSQDWSTDYGYTF

v_gene: TRBV5-1
abundance: many
len: 16
j_gene: TRBJ2-1
d_gene: .
CDR3nt: TGCGCCAGCAGCTTGGATAGCGGAACCTCCTACAATGAGCAGTTCTTC
CDR3aa: CASSLDSGTSYNEQFF

v_gene: TRBV6-5
abundance: many
len: 15
j_gene: TRBJ2-7
d_gene: .
CDR3nt: TGTGCCAGCAGTTACTCGCGGACGGCATCCTACGAGCAGTACTTC
CDR3aa: CASSYSRTASYEQYF

v_gene: TRBV20-1
abundance: many
len: 12
j_gene: TRBJ2-2
d_gene: .
CDR3nt: TGCAGTGCTTGGCTAGGGTCCGGGGAGCTGTTTTTT
CDR3aa: CSAWLGSGELFF

v_gene: TRBV12-5
abundance: many
len: 17
j_gene: TRBJ2-2
d_gene: TRBD2
CDR3nt: TGTGCTAGTGGTTACTCAGGGACGGGGGGAACCACCGGGGAGCTGTTTTTT
CDR3aa: CASGYSGTGGTTGELFF

v_gene: TRBV5-1
abundance: many
len: 16
j_gene: TRBJ2-1
d_gene: TRBD2
CDR3nt: TGCGCCAGCAGCTTGAAACTAGCGGGGGGCGTCATTGAGCAGTTCTTC
CDR3aa: CASSLKLAGGVIEQFF

v_gene: TRBV20-1
abundance: many
len: 13
j_gene: TRBJ1-6
d_gene: .
CDR3nt: TGCAGTGCTAGGACGGCCGCCGTTCTGGCCCTCCACTTT
CDR3aa: CSARTAAVLALHF

v_gene: TRBV7-3
abundance: many
len: 14
j_gene: TRBJ2-2
d_gene: .
CDR3nt: TGTGCCAGCAGCCCCATAGGGCCGAACGGGGAGCTGTTTTTT
CDR3aa: CASSPIGPNGELFF

v_gene: TRBV18
abundance: few
len: 13
j_gene: TRBJ2-7
d_gene: .
CDR3nt: TGTGCCAGCTCACCATCGGACGCTAACGAGCAGTACTTC
CDR3aa: CASSPSDANEQYF

v_gene: TRBV5-4
abundance: many
len: 15
j_gene: TRBJ2-1
d_gene: TRBD1
CDR3nt: TGTGCCAGCAGCCCGGGGACAGGGCGAGAGGGAGAGCAGTTCTTC
CDR3aa: CASSPGTGREGEQFF